This TCR beta chain was profiled in a study of human T cells and chemical hapten exposure (dated by TCRdb to 2020 to 2022). With regard to the full study: For sensitization, 2% DPC in acetone was applied to a roughly 2 cm by roughly 2 cm area of upper inner arm skin. The libraries were sequenced as a pool, and the TCR yield per sample differed mostly because of small variations in library volumes within the pool. Patients additionally received weekly therapeutic DPC doses to the scalp throughout the approximately 24-week study period. Patch testing was performed on the upper back with Finn chambers containing 0.01% DPC, and the patch tests were scored after 6 days according to International Contact Dermatitis Research Group standards. Peripheral blood TCR repertoire changes were tracked in vivo in alopecia patients during primary and secondary sensitization to the hapten diphenylcyclopropenone (DPC). Blood for TCR sequencing was provided by twenty-nine alopecia patients at one to four time points (pre-sensitization, 2, 6 and 24 weeks). Patient blood was sampled pre-sensitization (week 0) and at 2, 6 and about 24 weeks after DPC sensitization. The patient cohort, mostly female, included alopecia areata with under or over 50% scalp involvement, alopecia totalis and alopecia universalis.

Based on the germline V gene, the CDR1 and CDR2 sequences are SGHTA and FQGNSA. V trim: 1 base; J trim: 3 bases; unmatched bases: 3. Including the terminal cysteine and phenylalanine, the CDR3 comprises 15 residues. Only CDR3 DNA is held: 45 bases, read in frame from base 1. Library creation used RACE. The run used a NextSeq 500. During library preparation, unique molecular identifiers were attached to individual cDNA molecules so that TCRs could be counted in a quantitative, reproducible way. From each blood RNA sample, both TCR alpha and TCR beta chains were sequenced. As for the original processing: Samples had a median of roughly 99,000 TCRs, with a range from about 23,224 to 750,000. The Decombinator software suite was used to annotate V, J and CDR3 in the TCR reads. Every sample was subsampled to the same number of TCRs (28,000) for the PS versus PT1 abundance plots. TCRs were defined as expanded if absent before sensitization and observed at least eight times at the 2-week time point. TCRdb trimmed the raw reads at Q25, called clones with MiXCR and kept productive beta chains. Rows matching on CDR3 protein sequence are summarized as one entry with the most common DNA and genes. The V and J calls reflect TCRdb's pipeline rather than the authors' work. This sample gives nearly 110,000 distinct CDR3 sequences in total; 9.5% to 15% of them show up just once. The biggest ten clones account for over 1.5% of the sample.

On this clonotype: Its antigen target is currently unknown. No base quality values were provided; no much bigger clone lies one nucleotide off.

The label giving this sample's time point can be read as: pre-sensitization, week 0. The treatment or condition label, as the study defines it: therapeutic diphenylcyclopropenone sensitization with weekly scalp DPC. Blood at each patch-test visit was drawn before the patch test was applied. Patients were eligible if aged 18 to 70, diagnosed with alopecia and judged suitable for DPC therapy, and pregnant patients were excluded. Unfractionated whole blood was collected in Tempus Blood RNA tubes, and total RNA was extracted from that blood. The study at large found these results: Patch test score correlated positively with the number of PT1 expanded TCRs, reaching significance at thresholds 8, 16 and 32 but not at 4. DPC sensitization did not change the number of TCRs with a frequency above 1 in 1000, and there was no evidence of changes in global repertoire structure. Compared with pre-sensitization or healthy control sets, expanded TCRs formed significantly more large CDR3 similarity clusters, which is consistent with antigen-driven responses. Because all patients had alopecia, a presumed autoimmune disease, the immune response of the patients might differ from that of healthy individuals. Repeated subsampling changed both the strength of the expansion versus patch-test correlation and the threshold at which that correlation became significant.

The receptor was derived from a woman aged 50 to 60 with alopecia areata. Some clones in this sample may be carry-over from other donors' samples. Sequences were derived from whole blood, sampled in connection with sensitization to the hapten diphenylcyclopropenone (DPC). The rearranged segments are TRBV7-2 and TRBJ2-1, with 7 bases in between that match TRBD2. The CDR3 amino acid sequence is: CASSLGASGYNEQFF. The DNA sequence reads TGTGCCAGCAGCTTAGGGGCTAGCGGCTACAATGAGCAGTTCTTC.